This T cell receptor beta chain is drawn from a study of blood T cell repertoires in COVID-19. Assay: immunoSEQ multiplex PCR; the TCRdb copy retains only in-frame clones and omits some. The profile covers over 60,000 clones, with 82% appearing a single time and roughly an eighth taken by the ten largest. This clone occurred once. The clonotype comes from a woman older than 75 with acute or convalescent COVID-19. Sequencing input: peripheral blood.

Written as DNA, the CDR3 is TGTGCCAGCAGTTACAGGGGAGGTCAGCCCCAGCATTTT. Translation: CASSYRGGQPQHF. This rearrangement joins TRBV6-2 or TRBV6-3 to TRBJ1-5; TRBD1 might be the D (5 bases). Germline-derived CDR1 and CDR2 are MNHEY and SVGEGT. Trimming shortened V by 2 bases and J by 6 bases, and 8 bases separated the two germline ends. This CDR3 has 13 amino acids.